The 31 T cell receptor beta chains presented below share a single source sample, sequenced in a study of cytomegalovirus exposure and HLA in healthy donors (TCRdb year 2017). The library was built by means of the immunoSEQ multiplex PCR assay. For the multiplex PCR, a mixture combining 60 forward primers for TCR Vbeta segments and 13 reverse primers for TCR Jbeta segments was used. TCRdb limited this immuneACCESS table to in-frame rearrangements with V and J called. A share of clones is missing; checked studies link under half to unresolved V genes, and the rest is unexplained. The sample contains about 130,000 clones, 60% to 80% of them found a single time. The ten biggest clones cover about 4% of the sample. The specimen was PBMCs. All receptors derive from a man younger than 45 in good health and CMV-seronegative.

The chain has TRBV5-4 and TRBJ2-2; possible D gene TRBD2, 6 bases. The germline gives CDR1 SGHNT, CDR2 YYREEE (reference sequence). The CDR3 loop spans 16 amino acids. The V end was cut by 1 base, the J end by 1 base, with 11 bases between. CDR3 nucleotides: TGTGCCAGCAGCTTGCGGGGGACGGTGAACACCGGGGAGCTGTTTTTT. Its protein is CASSLRGTVNTGELFF.

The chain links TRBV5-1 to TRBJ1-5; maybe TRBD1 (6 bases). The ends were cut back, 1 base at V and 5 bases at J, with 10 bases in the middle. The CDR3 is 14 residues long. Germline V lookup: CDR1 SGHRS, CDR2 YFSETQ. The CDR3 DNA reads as TGCGCCAGCAGCTTGCAGGGGAGAGATCAGCCCCAGCATTTT. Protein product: CASSLQGRDQPQHF.

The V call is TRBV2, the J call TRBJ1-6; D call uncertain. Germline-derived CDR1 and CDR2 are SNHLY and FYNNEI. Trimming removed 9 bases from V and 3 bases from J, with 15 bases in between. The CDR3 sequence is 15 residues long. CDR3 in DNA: TGTGCCAGGCAGGACGGAACTAGCTATAATTCACCCCTCCACTTT. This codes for CARQDGTSYNSPLHF.

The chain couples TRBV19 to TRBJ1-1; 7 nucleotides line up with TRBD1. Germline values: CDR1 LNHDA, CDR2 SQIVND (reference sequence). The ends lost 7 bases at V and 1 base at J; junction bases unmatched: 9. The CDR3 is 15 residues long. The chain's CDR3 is CASTLAGQKNTEAFF. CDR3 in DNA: TGTGCCAGTACCCTAGCGGGACAGAAGAACACTGAAGCTTTCTTT.

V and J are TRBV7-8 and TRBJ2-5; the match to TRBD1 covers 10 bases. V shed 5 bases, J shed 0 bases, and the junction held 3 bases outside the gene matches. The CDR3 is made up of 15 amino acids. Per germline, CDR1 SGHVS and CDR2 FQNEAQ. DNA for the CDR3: TGTGCCAGCAGCACGGGACAGGGGTACCAAGAGACCCAGTACTTC. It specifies CASSTGQGYQETQYF.

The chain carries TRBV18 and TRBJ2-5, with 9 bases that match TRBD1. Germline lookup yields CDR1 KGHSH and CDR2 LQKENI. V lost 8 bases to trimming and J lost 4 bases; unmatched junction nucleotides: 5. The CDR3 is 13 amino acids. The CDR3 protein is CASRTGEGETQYF. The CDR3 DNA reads TGTGCCAGCCGGACAGGGGAAGGAGAGACCCAGTACTTC.

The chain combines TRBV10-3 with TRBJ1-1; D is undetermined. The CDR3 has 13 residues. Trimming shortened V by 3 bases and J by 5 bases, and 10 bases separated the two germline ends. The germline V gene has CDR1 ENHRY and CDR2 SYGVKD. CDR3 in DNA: TGTGCCATCAGTGACTCCTCTCGGACTGAAGCTTTCTTT. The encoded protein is CAISDSSRTEAFF.

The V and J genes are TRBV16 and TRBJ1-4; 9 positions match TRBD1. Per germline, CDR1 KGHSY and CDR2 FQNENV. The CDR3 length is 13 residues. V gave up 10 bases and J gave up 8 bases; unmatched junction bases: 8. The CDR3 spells CATLGTGREKLFF. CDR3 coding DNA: TGTGCCACCCTAGGGACAGGGCGCGAAAAACTGTTTTTT. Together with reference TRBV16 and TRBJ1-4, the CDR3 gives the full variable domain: GEEVAQTPKHLVRGEGQKAKLYCAPIKGHSYVFWYQQVLKNEFKFLISFQNENVFDETGMPKERFSAKCLPNSPCSLEIQATKLEDSAVYFCATLGTGREKLFFGSGTQLSVL.

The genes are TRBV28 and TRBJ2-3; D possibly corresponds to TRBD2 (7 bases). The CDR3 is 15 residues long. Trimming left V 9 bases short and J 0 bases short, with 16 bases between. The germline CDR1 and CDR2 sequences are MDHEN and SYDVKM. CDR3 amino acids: CASPPAGASTDTQYF. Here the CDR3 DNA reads TGTGCCAGTCCCCCCGCGGGGGCGAGCACAGATACGCAGTATTTT.

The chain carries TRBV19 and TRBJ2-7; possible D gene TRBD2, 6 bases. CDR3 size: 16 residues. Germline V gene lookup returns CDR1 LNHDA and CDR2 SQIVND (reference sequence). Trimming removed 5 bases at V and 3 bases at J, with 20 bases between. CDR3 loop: CASSPAGYGHYYEQYF. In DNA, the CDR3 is TGTGCCAGTAGTCCCGCGGGGTATGGGCACTACTACGAGCAGTACTTC.

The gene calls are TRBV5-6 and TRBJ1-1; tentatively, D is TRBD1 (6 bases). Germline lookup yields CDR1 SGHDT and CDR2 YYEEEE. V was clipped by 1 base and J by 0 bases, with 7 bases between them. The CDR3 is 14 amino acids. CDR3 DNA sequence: TGTGCCAGCAGCTTGCAGGGGATGAACACTGAAGCTTTCTTT. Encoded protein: CASSLQGMNTEAFF.

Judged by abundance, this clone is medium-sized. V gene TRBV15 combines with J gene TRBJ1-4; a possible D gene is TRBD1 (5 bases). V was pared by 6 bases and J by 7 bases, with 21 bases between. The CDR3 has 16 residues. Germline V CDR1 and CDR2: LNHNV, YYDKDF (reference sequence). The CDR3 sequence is CATSSKTGVGGEKLFF. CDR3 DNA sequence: TGTGCCACCAGTAGTAAAACGGGGGTGGGTGGTGAAAAACTGTTTTTT.

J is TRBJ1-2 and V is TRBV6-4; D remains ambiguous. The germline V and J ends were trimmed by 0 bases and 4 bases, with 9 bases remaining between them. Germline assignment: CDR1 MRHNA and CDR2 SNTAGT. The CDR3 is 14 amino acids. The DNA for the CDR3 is TGTGCCAGCAGTGACTCGGAGGGCCTCTATGGCTACACCTTC. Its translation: CASSDSEGLYGYTF.

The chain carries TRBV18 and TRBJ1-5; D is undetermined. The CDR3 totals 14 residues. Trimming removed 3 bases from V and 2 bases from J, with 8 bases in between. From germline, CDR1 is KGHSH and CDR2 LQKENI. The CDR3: CASSPSIGNQPQHF. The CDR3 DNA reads TGTGCCAGCTCACCGTCGATAGGCAATCAGCCCCAGCATTTT.

The CDR3 sequence is CASSPGQGENQPQHF. The CDR3 bases are TGTGCCAGCAGCCCGGGACAGGGGGAGAATCAGCCCCAGCATTTT. This chain links TRBV11-2 with TRBJ1-5; 11 bases map to TRBD1. The V gene's germline CDR1 is SGHAT and CDR2 FQNNGV. V lost 5 bases to trimming and J lost 4 bases; unmatched junction nucleotides: 4. The CDR3 extends over 15 amino acids. Together with reference TRBV11-2 and TRBJ1-5, the CDR3 gives the full variable domain: EAGVAQSPRYKIIEKRQSVAFWCNPISGHATLYWYQQILGQGPKLLIQFQNNGVVDDSQLPKDRFSAERLKGVDSTLKIQPAKLEDSAVYLCASSPGQGENQPQHFGDGTRLSIL.

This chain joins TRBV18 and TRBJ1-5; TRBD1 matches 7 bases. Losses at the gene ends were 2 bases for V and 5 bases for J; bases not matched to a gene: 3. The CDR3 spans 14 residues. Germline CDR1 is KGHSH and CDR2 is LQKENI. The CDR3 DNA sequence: TGTGCCAGCTCACCAGACAGGGCCCATCAGCCCCAGCATTTT. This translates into CASSPDRAHQPQHF.

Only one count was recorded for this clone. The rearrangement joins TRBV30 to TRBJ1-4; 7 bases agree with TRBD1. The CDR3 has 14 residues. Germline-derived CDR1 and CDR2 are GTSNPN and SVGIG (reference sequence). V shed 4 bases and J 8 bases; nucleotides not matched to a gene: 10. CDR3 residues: CAWKRTGGYEKLFF. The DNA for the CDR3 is TGTGCCTGGAAACGGACAGGAGGTTACGAAAAACTGTTTTTT. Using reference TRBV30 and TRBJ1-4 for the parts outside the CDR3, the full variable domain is SQTIHQWPATLVQPVGSPLSLECTVEGTSNPNLYWYRQAAGRGLQLLFYSVGIGQISSEVPQNLSASRPQDRQFILSSKKLLLSDSGFYLCAWKRTGGYEKLFFGSGTQLSVL.

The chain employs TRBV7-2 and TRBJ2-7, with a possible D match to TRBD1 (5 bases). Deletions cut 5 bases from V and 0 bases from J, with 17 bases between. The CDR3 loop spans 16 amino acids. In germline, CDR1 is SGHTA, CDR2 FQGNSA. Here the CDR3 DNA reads TGTGCCAGCAGCCTCGCCCCCAGGGCCGGCTCCTACGAGCAGTACTTC. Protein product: CASSLAPRAGSYEQYF.

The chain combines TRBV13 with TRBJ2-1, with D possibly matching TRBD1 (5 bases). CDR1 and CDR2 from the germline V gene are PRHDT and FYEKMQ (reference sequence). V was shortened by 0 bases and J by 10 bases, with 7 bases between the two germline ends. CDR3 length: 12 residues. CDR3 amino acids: CASSLGGVEQFF. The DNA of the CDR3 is TGTGCCAGCAGCTTAGGAGGGGTCGAGCAGTTCTTC.

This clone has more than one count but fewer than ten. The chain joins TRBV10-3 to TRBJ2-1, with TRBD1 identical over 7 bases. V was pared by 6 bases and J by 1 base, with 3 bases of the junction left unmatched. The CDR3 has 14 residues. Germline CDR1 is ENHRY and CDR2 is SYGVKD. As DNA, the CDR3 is TGTGCCATCAGGGGGGACAGTTCCTACAATGAGCAGTTCTTC. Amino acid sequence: CAIRGDSSYNEQFF.

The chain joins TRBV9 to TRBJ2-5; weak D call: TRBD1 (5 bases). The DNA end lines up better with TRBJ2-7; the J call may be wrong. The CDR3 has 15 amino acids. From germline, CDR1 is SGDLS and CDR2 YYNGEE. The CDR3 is CASSGGQGVAYEQYF. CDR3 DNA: TGTGCCAGCAGCGGGGGTCAGGGTGTGGCCTACGAGCAGTACTTC.

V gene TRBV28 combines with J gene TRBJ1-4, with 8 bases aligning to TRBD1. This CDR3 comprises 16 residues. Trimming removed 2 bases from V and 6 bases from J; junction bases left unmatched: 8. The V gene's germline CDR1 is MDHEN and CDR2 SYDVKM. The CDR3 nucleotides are TGTGCCAGCAGTTTAAGAGTCACAGGGGGTGATGAAAAACTGTTTTTT. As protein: CASSLRVTGGDEKLFF.

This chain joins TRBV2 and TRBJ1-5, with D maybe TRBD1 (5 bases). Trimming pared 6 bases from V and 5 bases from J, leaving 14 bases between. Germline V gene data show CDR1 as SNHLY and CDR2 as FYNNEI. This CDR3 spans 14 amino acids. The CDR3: CASRAVGGDQPQHF. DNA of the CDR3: TGTGCCAGCAGGGCCGTGGGGGGGGATCAGCCCCAGCATTTT.

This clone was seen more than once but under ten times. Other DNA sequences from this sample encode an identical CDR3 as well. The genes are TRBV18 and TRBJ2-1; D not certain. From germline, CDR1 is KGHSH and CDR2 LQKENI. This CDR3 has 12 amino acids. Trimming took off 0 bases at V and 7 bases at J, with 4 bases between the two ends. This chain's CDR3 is CASSPPSNEQFF. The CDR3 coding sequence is TGTGCCAGCTCACCACCGTCAAATGAGCAGTTCTTC.

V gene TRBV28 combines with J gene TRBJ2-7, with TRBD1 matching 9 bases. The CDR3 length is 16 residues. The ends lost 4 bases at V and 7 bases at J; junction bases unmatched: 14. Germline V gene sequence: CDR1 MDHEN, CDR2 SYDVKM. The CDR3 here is CASSWGTGPTLGEQYF. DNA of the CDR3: TGTGCCAGCAGTTGGGGGACAGGGCCAACGTTGGGGGAGCAGTACTTC.

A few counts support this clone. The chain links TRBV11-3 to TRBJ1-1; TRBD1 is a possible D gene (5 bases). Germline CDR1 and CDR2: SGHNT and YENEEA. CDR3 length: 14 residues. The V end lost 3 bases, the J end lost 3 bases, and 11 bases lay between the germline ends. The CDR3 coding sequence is TGTGCCAGCAGCTTGAGCAGGGCCCACACTGAAGCTTTCTTT. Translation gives CASSLSRAHTEAFF.

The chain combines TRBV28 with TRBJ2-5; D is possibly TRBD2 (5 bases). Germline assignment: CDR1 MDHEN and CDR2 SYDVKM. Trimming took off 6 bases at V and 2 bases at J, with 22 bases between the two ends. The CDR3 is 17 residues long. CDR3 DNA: TGTGCCAGCAGAAATTCAATAGCGAGGCCCTATCAAGAGACCCAGTACTTC. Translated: CASRNSIARPYQETQYF.

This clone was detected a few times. Written as DNA, the CDR3 is TGTGCCAGCAGTCGTAGCGGGGGAAGCACAGATACGCAGTATTTT. Its translation is CASSRSGGSTDTQYF. The chain recombines TRBV6-4 with TRBJ2-3; TRBD2 aligns across 9 bases. The CDR3 length is 15 residues. Germline values: CDR1 MRHNA, CDR2 SNTAGT. The J segment lost 0 bases and the V segment lost 5 bases, leaving 3 bases of the junction unmatched.

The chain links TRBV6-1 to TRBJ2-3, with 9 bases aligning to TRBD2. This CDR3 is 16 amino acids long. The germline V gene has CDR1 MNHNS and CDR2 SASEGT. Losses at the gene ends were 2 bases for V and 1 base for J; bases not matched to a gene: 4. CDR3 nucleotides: TGTGCCAGCAGTGAAATAATAGCGGGGGGCACAGATACGCAGTATTTT. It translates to CASSEIIAGGTDTQYF.

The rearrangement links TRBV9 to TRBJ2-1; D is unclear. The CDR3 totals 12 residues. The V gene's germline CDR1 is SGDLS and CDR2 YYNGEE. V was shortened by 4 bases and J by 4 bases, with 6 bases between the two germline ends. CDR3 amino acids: CASSSRYNEQFF. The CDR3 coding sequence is TGTGCCAGCAGCAGTCGGTACAATGAGCAGTTCTTC.

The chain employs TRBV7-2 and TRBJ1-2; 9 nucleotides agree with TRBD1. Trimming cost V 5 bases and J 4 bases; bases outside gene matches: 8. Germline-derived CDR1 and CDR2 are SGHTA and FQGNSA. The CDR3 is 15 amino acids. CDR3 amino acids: CASSPRDREVYGYTF. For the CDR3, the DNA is TGTGCCAGCAGCCCCCGGGACAGGGAAGTCTATGGCTACACCTTC.